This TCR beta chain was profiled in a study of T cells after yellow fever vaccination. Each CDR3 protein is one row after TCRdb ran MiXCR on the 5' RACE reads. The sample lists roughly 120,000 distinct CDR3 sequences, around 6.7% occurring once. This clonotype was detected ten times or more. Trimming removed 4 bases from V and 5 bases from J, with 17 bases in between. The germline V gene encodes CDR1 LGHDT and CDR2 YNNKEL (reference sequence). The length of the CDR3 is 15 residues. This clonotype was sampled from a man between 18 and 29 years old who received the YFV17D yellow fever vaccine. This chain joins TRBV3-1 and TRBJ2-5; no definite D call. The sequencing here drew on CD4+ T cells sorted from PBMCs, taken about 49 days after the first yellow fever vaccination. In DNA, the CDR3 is TGTGCCAGCAGCCTTGGCATTGAAGCGTCGGAGACCCAGTACTTC. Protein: CASSLGIEASETQYF.